This TCR beta chain comes out of a study of Ad26.COV2.S vaccination and SARS-CoV-2 variants. About the study: Ad26.COV2.S was injected intramuscularly once or twice, 56 days apart. Study-level findings and limits: The study found similar non-spike TCR breadth in vaccine and placebo recipients. From the TCR breadth and depth analyses, total T cell responses may have been underestimated.

Treatment noted: 15 to 20 received Ad26.COV2.S at low or high dose, single or two shots; about 5 received placebo; per-sample allocation not given. Specimens were obtained on day 63 following the first vaccine or placebo injection. Cohort 1b enrolled adults aged 18-55 years in Boston. Trimming removed 0 bases from V and 4 bases from J, with 9 bases in between. Germline V gene lookup returns CDR1 GTSNPN and CDR2 SVGIG (reference sequence). CDR3 length equals 14 residues. TCRdb keeps only in-frame clones here, not all; method: immunoSEQ multiplex PCR. The sample holds roughly 300,000 clones; around 89% are singletons and the top ten take approximately 5.9%. As concerns this clone: What it recognizes is unknown.

V usage is TRBV30 and J usage is TRBJ2-2; D not resolved. This clonotype was obtained from a person between 18 and 60 years old who received the Ad26.COV2.S COVID-19 vaccine or a placebo. Sequencing used peripheral blood, obtained in a trial of Ad26.COV2.S vaccine versus placebo. For the CDR3, the DNA is TGTGCCTGGAGTGTAACCCGAGGCACCGGGGAGCTGTTTTTT. This sequence encodes CAWSVTRGTGELFF.